Listed below are T cell receptor beta chains from one sample, sequenced in a study of control samples from healthy donors and cancer patients. Method: immunoSEQ multiplex PCR; TCRdb's copy keeps in-frame clones and lacks some. The data contain over 150,000 clones, around 90% of them singletons. Material for sequencing was blood. The source is a middle-aged woman in good health. The CDR3 runs from the conserved cysteine through the conserved F or W. The D gene is left open where the match is weak. The size field is filled for only some rows; it gives once, few, many or a size class.

j_gene,abundance,d_gene,v_gene,CDR3aa,CDR3nt
TRBJ2-1,-,-,TRBV29-1,CSVGGAHEQFF,TGCAGCGTTGGGGGGGCCCATGAGCAGTTCTTC
TRBJ2-1,-,-,TRBV10-1,CASSEGGRDEQFF,TGCGCCAGCAGTGAGGGGGGGCGGGATGAGCAGTTCTTC
TRBJ1-2,-,-,TRBV10-3,CAIRPRGGRILEMNYGYTF,TGTGCCATCAGACCCCGAGGAGGGAGGATTTTAGAAATGAACTATGGCTACACCTTC
TRBJ2-3,-,-,TRBV5-1,CASGRGAVTDTQYF,TGCGCCAGCGGCCGGGGGGCTGTCACAGATACGCAGTATTTT
TRBJ2-5,-,-,TRBV24-1,CATSDAEGPGETQYF,TGTGCCACCAGTGATGCGGAGGGTCCAGGGGAGACCCAGTACTTC
TRBJ1-6,once,-,TRBV7-2,CASSLEQGSPLHF,TGTGCCAGCAGCTTAGAACAGGGTTCACCCCTCCACTTT
TRBJ2-3,-,-,TRBV24-1,CATSDLGDTQYF,TGTGCCACCAGTGATTTGGGGGATACGCAGTATTTT
TRBJ1-2,-,-,TRBV28,CASSSFGENGYTF,TGTGCCAGCAGTTCATTTGGGGAGAACGGCTACACCTTC
TRBJ2-3,once,-,TRBV2,CASSVERIADTQYF,TGTGCCAGCAGTGTTGAAAGAATCGCAGATACGCAGTATTTT
TRBJ2-7,-,-,TRBV15,CATSRDQGEKYF,TGTGCCACCAGCAGAGATCAGGGAGAGAAGTACTTC
TRBJ1-4,-,TRBD1,TRBV9,CASSVGTGGEKLFF,TGTGCCAGCAGCGTAGGGACAGGGGGTGAAAAACTGTTTTTT
TRBJ2-1,-,-,TRBV29-1,CSVEDTQGGPSSEQFF,TGCAGCGTTGAAGATACCCAGGGGGGCCCATCCTCTGAGCAGTTCTTC
TRBJ2-7,-,TRBD1,TRBV12-5,CASGDRGPIYEQYF,TGTGCTAGTGGTGACAGGGGCCCAATCTACGAGCAGTACTTC
TRBJ2-1,-,TRBD2,TRBV11-3,CASSVGTSVDNEQFF,TGTGCCAGCAGCGTCGGGACTAGCGTAGACAATGAGCAGTTCTTC
TRBJ2-1,-,-,TRBV20-1,CSASFVGTPKDEQFF,TGCAGTGCTAGTTTCGTCGGGACTCCCAAGGATGAGCAGTTCTTC
TRBJ1-4,once,TRBD1,TRBV6-5,CASSSTGGAGKLFF,TGTGCCAGCAGTTCTACAGGGGGCGCGGGGAAACTGTTTTTT
TRBJ2-5,-,-,TRBV19,CASTSRPGLWDVQETQYF,TGTGCCAGTACCTCAAGGCCGGGACTCTGGGACGTCCAAGAGACCCAGTACTTC
TRBJ2-1,-,-,TRBV27,CASSLGPRSYNEQFF,TGTGCCAGCAGTTTGGGGCCCCGCTCCTACAATGAGCAGTTCTTC
TRBJ1-1,-,TRBD1,TRBV4-2,CASSQDQTGGTEAFF,TGTGCCAGCAGCCAAGATCAAACAGGGGGGACTGAAGCTTTCTTT
TRBJ1-1,-,-,TRBV19,CATLRGTEAFF,TGTGCCACCCTTCGGGGGACTGAAGCTTTCTTT
TRBJ2-5,-,TRBD1,TRBV5-3,CARRDRELAQYF,TGTGCCAGAAGGGACAGGGAGTTGGCCCAGTACTTC
TRBJ2-5,-,TRBD2,TRBV7-2,CASSRGQRGAGETQYF,TGTGCCAGCAGCCGGGGGCAGCGGGGGGCCGGAGAGACCCAGTACTTC
TRBJ1-4,-,-,TRBV2,CASSGDAKLFF,TGTGCCAGCAGTGGCGACGCCAAACTGTTTTTT
TRBJ1-2,-,-,TRBV3-1/TRBV3-2,CASSQGETDGYTF,TGTGCCAGCAGCCAAGGAGAGACGGATGGCTACACCTTC
TRBJ2-1,-,TRBD2,TRBV6-4,CASSTLASGGAEQFF,TGTGCCAGCAGTACCTTGGCTAGCGGGGGGGCTGAGCAGTTCTTC
TRBJ1-1,-,-,TRBV19,CASSIDSGNVMNTEAFF,TGTGCCAGTAGTATAGATTCAGGGAATGTCATGAACACTGAAGCTTTCTTT
TRBJ2-7,-,-,TRBV10-2,CASRRGQGAYEQYF,TGCGCCAGCAGGCGGGGTCAGGGGGCCTACGAGCAGTACTTC
TRBJ2-1,-,TRBD2,TRBV4-2,CASSQDESGGSNEQFF,TGTGCCAGCAGCCAAGATGAGAGCGGGGGGTCCAATGAGCAGTTCTTC
TRBJ2-2,-,TRBD1,TRBV5-1,CASSSEVGQGVNTGELFF,TGCGCCAGCAGCTCTGAAGTGGGACAGGGGGTGAACACCGGGGAGCTGTTTTTT
TRBJ2-5,-,-,TRBV3-1/TRBV3-2,CASSPGLLGGQETQYF,TGTGCCAGCAGCCCAGGACTTCTCGGTGGCCAAGAGACCCAGTACTTC
TRBJ1-1,-,-,TRBV5-4,CASSALQGFVVRDTEAFF,TGTGCCAGCAGCGCGCTCCAGGGATTTGTTGTAAGGGACACTGAAGCTTTCTTT
TRBJ2-7,-,TRBD1,TRBV6-5,CASNSGQAGSYEQYF,TGTGCCAGCAACTCAGGACAGGCAGGCTCCTACGAGCAGTACTTC
TRBJ1-2,-,TRBD1,TRBV27,CASSTGQGAGYGYTF,TGTGCCAGCAGTACCGGACAGGGGGCTGGCTATGGCTACACCTTC
TRBJ1-2,-,TRBD1,TRBV19,CASSFQGARLYGYTF,TGTGCCAGTAGTTTCCAGGGGGCGCGCCTCTATGGCTACACCTTC
TRBJ2-3,-,-,TRBV28,CASSYPRGDTRRNTDTQYF,TGTGCCAGCAGTTACCCCCGCGGGGACACCAGACGTAACACAGATACGCAGTATTTT
TRBJ2-5,-,-,TRBV29-1,CSVARDTGAETQYF,TGCAGCGTTGCCCGGGACACGGGAGCAGAGACCCAGTACTTC
TRBJ2-2,-,TRBD1,TRBV27,CASSFRDRGGTGELFF,TGTGCCAGCAGTTTTCGAGACAGGGGAGGCACCGGGGAGCTGTTTTTT
TRBJ1-2,-,-,TRBV6-1,CASSEEQDGPYGYTF,TGTGCCAGCAGTGAGGAGCAGGACGGCCCCTATGGCTACACCTTC
TRBJ1-1,-,TRBD1,TRBV6-7,CASTEGQGAEAFF,TGTGCCAGCACCGAGGGACAGGGGGCTGAAGCTTTCTTT
TRBJ1-5,-,-,TRBV2,CASSQTDISNQPQHF,TGTGCCAGCAGTCAGACAGATATAAGCAATCAGCCCCAGCATTTT
TRBJ2-5,-,TRBD1,TRBV15,CATSRDQGAGETQYF,TGTGCCACCAGCAGAGATCAGGGGGCGGGAGAGACCCAGTACTTC
TRBJ2-7,-,-,TRBV2,CASSTDRSTYEQYF,TGTGCCAGCAGTACCGACAGATCCACCTACGAGCAGTACTTC
TRBJ2-7,-,-,TRBV12-3/TRBV12-4,CASQISQGYEQYF,TGTGCCAGCCAGATATCTCAGGGGTACGAGCAGTACTTC
TRBJ2-1,-,-,TRBV2,CASSEMREPQFF,TGTGCCAGCAGTGAAATGAGGGAACCACAGTTCTTC
TRBJ2-6,-,TRBD1,TRBV7-8,CASSIRDRVSFGANVLTF,TGTGCCAGCAGCATCCGGGACAGGGTATCTTTTGGGGCCAACGTCCTGACTTTC
TRBJ1-4,-,TRBD1,TRBV7-7,CASSDVPDRGRTNEKLFF,TGTGCCAGCAGCGACGTACCCGACAGGGGGCGCACTAATGAAAAACTGTTTTTT
TRBJ1-3,many,-,TRBV5-5,CASSLAPLGLGGNTIYF,TGTGCCAGCAGCTTGGCCCCATTAGGGCTGGGAGGAAACACCATATATTTT
TRBJ2-5,-,TRBD1,TRBV3-1/TRBV3-2,CASSQDGTGDGGETQYF,TGTGCCAGCAGCCAAGACGGGACAGGGGATGGTGGGGAGACCCAGTACTTC
TRBJ1-2,once,-,TRBV5-6,CASTALGGNYGYTF,TGTGCCAGCACCGCGCTAGGGGGAAACTATGGCTACACCTTC
TRBJ1-5,once,-,TRBV28,CASSWQGNQPQHF,TGTGCCAGCAGCTGGCAGGGCAATCAGCCCCAGCATTTT
TRBJ1-1,once,TRBD1,TRBV2,CANQQVDRDQAFF,TGTGCCAACCAGCAGGTCGACAGGGACCAAGCTTTCTTT
TRBJ1-6,-,-,TRBV7-9,CASSSDSPLHF,TGTGCCAGCAGCTCCGACTCACCCCTCCACTTT
TRBJ1-1,-,-,TRBV20-1,CSGTQGTEAFF,TGCAGTGGCACCCAGGGGACTGAAGCTTTCTTT
TRBJ1-1,-,-,TRBV6-5,CASRDWEIAEAFF,TGTGCCAGCAGGGATTGGGAGATCGCTGAAGCTTTCTTT
TRBJ2-7,few,-,TRBV25-1,CASMVPGTYEQYF,TGTGCCAGCATGGTGCCAGGAACCTACGAGCAGTACTTC